This TCR beta chain comes out of a study of T cell repertoires in cytomegalovirus infection. Study at large: In public TCR beta signatures, there were indications of both CMV infection and matching HLA type. Broader study findings: HLA-C-restricted CMV clonotypes gave the most frequent clonotype in two of eight donors. Summed public TCR beta family frequency identified CMV carriers bearing the relevant HLA.

From germline, CDR1 is SGHTA and CDR2 FQGNSA. With 3 bases removed from V and 2 bases from J, the gap between germline ends came to 13 bases. This CDR3 spans 15 amino acids. Each CDR3 protein is one row after TCRdb ran MiXCR on the reads. Here the sample spans about 770,000 distinct CDR3 sequences, roughly 28% being singletons. This clonotype was seen ten or more times. Its target is unknown. The source of this sequence is a human donor in good health (CMV status not recorded). Some clones in this sample may be carry-over from other donors' samples. This rearrangement joins TRBV7-2 to TRBJ2-5; TRBD2 might be the D (5 bases). Sequenced material: cultured CD8+ T cells from PBMCs, taken from culture after CMV antigen stimulation. CDR3 sequence (DNA): TGTGCCAGCAGCTTTTTCTCCGGGGATCAAGAGACCCAGTACTTC. Protein product: CASSFFSGDQETQYF.